The sequence of this TCR beta chain was determined in a study of shared clonotypes between healthy human individuals. On the study more broadly: Donors consisted of a couple of women and three men between 18 and 49. Study-level results: Across subsets, estimated richness was generally greater for naive than for memory populations.

About this clone: The antigen remains undetermined.

The method was immunoSEQ multiplex PCR; TCRdb's version includes in-frame clones alone and lacks a portion of them. The repertoire holds approximately 110,000 clones, around two thirds seen once, with around 23% in the top ten. The V and J ends lost 1 base and 3 bases, in that order; junction bases with no gene match: 5. The germline gives CDR1 SGHNT, CDR2 YYREEE (reference sequence). The CDR3 covers 15 residues. CD8 memory was a combination that joined CD45RO+ cells with CCR7-negative CD45RA+ TemRA cells. The sequenced sample consisted of memory CD8+ T cells sorted from blood. The sample's subset: CD45RO+ cells pooled with CCR7-negative TemRA cells. This TCR was recovered from a woman aged 30 to 39 in good health. The V gene is TRBV5-4, the J gene TRBJ2-3; 7 positions match TRBD2. The CDR3 reads CASSLRREMTDTQYF. In DNA, the CDR3 is TGTGCCAGCAGCTTGAGGCGGGAGATGACAGATACGCAGTATTTT.